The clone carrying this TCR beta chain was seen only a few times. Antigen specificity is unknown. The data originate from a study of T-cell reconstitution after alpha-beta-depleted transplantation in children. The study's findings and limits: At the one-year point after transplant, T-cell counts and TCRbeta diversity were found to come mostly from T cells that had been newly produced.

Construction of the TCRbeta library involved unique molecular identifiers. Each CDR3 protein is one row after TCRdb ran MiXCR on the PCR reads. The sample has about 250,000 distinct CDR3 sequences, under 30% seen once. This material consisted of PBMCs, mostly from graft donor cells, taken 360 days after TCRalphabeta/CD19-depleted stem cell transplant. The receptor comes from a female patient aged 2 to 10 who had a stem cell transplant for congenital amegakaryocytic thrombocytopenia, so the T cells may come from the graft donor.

The CDR3 nucleotides are TGTGCCAGCAAGGAGGGACAGAACACTGAAGCTTTCTTT. This gives the protein CASKEGQNTEAFF. The chain couples TRBV2 to TRBJ1-1; perhaps TRBD1 as D (6 bases). Trimming took off 7 bases at V and 1 base at J, with 10 bases between the two ends. Germline CDR1 and CDR2: SNHLY and FYNNEI. CDR3 length equals 13 residues.